The 18 T cell receptor beta chains listed next were all sequenced from one sample in a study of T cells expressing NK-cell markers. TCRdb reworked the 5' RACE reads into one entry per CDR3 protein, no DNA. The sample table includes about 260,000 distinct CDR3 sequences. The sample comprised blood T cells: a sorted CD56 or NKG2C T cell subset, CD4+ or CD8+ T cells, or bulk PBMC T cells (not recorded which). These receptors originate from a man younger than 35 in good health.

The chain uses TRBV14 and TRBJ2-3; the TCRdb call, TRBD1, lacks DNA for checking. The CDR3 is 14 residues long. Germline CDR1 reads SGHDN; CDR2 reads FVKESK. The CDR3 spells CASSRGTARDTQYF. Full variable domain (missing parts from reference TRBV14 and TRBJ2-3): EAGVTQFPSHSVIEKGQTVTLRCDPISGHDNLYWYRRVMGKEIKFLLHFVKESKQDESGMPNNRFLAERTGGTYSTLKVQPAELEDSGVYFCASSRGTARDTQYFGPGTRLTVL.

The CDR3 protein is CSARPPAGGPSYQETQYF. The chain couples TRBV20-1 to TRBJ2-5; TCRdb lists TRBD2, though no DNA is available to test this call. Germline-derived CDR1 and CDR2 are DFQATT and SNEGSKA (reference sequence). CDR3 size: 18 residues.

The CDR3 reads CASSGGTQPYEQYF. This chain links TRBV27 with TRBJ2-7; TCRdb selects TRBD2, and the lack of DNA leaves this call unchecked. CDR3 length equals 14 residues. CDR1 MNHEY and CDR2 SMNVEV come from the germline V gene (reference sequence).

The chain employs TRBV27 and TRBJ2-7. This CDR3 is 11 amino acids long. The germline CDR1 and CDR2 sequences are MNHEY and SMNVEV (reference sequence). This CDR3 reads CASSGLMATYF.

The chain has TRBV20-1 and TRBJ1-1. The CDR3 has 11 residues. Germline CDR1 DFQATT, CDR2 SNEGSKA (reference sequence). The CDR3 here is CSVHKNTEAFF.

The chain combines TRBV24-1 with TRBJ2-1; checking the TCRdb D call of TRBD2 is not possible without DNA. Germline V gene data show CDR1 as KGHDR and CDR2 as SFDVKD. This CDR3 region has 13 residues. Here the CDR3 reads CATSDPGLQEQFF.

V is TRBV12-3 or TRBV12-4 and J is TRBJ1-1. The CDR3 extends over 13 amino acids. The CDR3 reads CASRGDLNTEAFF.

The CDR3 reads CATSDFGQGINEQFF. V and J are TRBV24-1 and TRBJ2-1; TCRdb lists TRBD1, though no DNA is available to test this call. CDR3 length: 15 residues. Germline V lookup: CDR1 KGHDR, CDR2 SFDVKD.

The chain joins TRBV5-1 to TRBJ2-1; with no DNA, the TCRdb D assignment of TRBD2 cannot be verified. Germline CDR1 reads SGHRS; CDR2 reads YFSETQ. The CDR3 is 17 amino acids. The CDR3 is CASSSLFSSGGYNEQFF.

The genes are TRBV7-9 and TRBJ2-7; TCRdb names TRBD2, which stays unverified in the absence of DNA. The CDR3 extends over 12 amino acids. CDR1 is SEHNR and CDR2 is FQNEAQ in the germline V gene (reference sequence). CDR3 amino acids: CASSRVGALKYF.

The chain joins TRBV14 to TRBJ2-4; TCRdb reports TRBD2, a call that lacks DNA to check it against. CDR3 length: 14 amino acids. The germline CDR1 and CDR2 sequences are SGHDN and FVKESK. The CDR3 spells CASSSVTNAAIQYF.

The V call is TRBV29-1, the J call TRBJ2-5. The CDR3 has 14 amino acids. Germline loops: CDR1 SQVTM, CDR2 ANQGSEA. CDR3 in amino acids: CSVEDVSDQETQYF.

The V call is TRBV9, the J call TRBJ2-3; TCRdb returns TRBD1, unconfirmable since there is no DNA. In germline, CDR1 is SGDLS, CDR2 YYNGEE. CDR3 length: 16 amino acids. CDR3 residues: CASSPLGQGPTDTQYF.

V usage is TRBV27 and J usage is TRBJ2-3. Germline V gene sequence: CDR1 MNHEY, CDR2 SMNVEV (reference sequence). The CDR3 is 13 residues long. The CDR3 region is CASNIRGTDTQYF.

The chain carries TRBV10-3 and TRBJ2-1; TCRdb outputs TRBD2, but without DNA this stays unchecked. Germline V lookup: CDR1 ENHRY, CDR2 SYGVKD. This CDR3 is 13 amino acids long. The CDR3 protein is CAISDLEGGGRFF.

The chain couples TRBV5-1 to TRBJ2-3; with no DNA, the TCRdb D assignment of TRBD1 cannot be verified. The CDR3 has 16 amino acids. Germline CDR1 reads SGHRS; CDR2 reads YFSETQ. CDR3 in amino acids: CASSRPPRGQSDTQYF.

V gene TRBV28 combines with J gene TRBJ1-1; with no DNA, the TCRdb D assignment of TRBD1 cannot be verified. The CDR3 is made up of 14 amino acids. CDR1 is MDHEN, CDR2 SYDVKM, per germline. The CDR3 region is CASRPRQGNTEAFF.

V gene TRBV27 combines with J gene TRBJ1-2. In germline, CDR1 is MNHEY, CDR2 SMNVEV (reference sequence). CDR3 size: 14 residues. This chain's CDR3 is CASSPRTVNYGYTF.